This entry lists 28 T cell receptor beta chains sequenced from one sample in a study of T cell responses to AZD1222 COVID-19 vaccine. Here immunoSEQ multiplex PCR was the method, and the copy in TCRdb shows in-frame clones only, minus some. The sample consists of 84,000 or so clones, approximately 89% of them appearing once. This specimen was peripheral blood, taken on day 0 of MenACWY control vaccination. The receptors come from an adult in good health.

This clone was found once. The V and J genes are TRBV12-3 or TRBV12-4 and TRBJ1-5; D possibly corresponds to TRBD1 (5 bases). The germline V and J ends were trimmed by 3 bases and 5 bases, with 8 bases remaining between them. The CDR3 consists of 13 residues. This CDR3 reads CASSLTAHQPQHF. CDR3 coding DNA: TGTGCCAGCAGTTTGACAGCTCATCAGCCCCAGCATTTT.

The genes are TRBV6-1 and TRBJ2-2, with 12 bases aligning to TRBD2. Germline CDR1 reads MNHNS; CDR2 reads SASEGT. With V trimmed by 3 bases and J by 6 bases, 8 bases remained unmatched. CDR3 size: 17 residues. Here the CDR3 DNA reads TGTGCCAGCAGTGAGAGGGCTAGCGGGGGGGCGGCCGGGGAGCTGTTTTTT. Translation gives CASSERASGGAAGELFF.

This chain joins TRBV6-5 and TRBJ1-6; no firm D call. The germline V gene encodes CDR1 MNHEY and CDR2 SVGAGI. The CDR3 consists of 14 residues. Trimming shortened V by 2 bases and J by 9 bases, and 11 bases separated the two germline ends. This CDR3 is CASSYPNFGSPLHF. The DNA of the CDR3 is TGTGCCAGCAGTTACCCAAATTTCGGTTCACCCCTCCACTTT.

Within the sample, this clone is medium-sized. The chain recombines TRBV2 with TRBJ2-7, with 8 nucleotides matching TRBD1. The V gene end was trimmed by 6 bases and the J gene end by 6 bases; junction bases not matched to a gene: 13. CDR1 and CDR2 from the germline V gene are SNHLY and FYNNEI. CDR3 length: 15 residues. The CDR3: CASSPGQVLPAEQYF. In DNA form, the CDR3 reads TGTGCCAGCAGCCCGGGACAGGTCCTCCCAGCCGAGCAGTACTTC.

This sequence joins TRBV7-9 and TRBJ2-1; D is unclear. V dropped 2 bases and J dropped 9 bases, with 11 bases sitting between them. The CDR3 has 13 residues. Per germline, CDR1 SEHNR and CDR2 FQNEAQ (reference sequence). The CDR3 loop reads CASSLWLGSEQFF. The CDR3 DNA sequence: TGTGCCAGCAGCTTATGGCTAGGTAGTGAGCAGTTCTTC.

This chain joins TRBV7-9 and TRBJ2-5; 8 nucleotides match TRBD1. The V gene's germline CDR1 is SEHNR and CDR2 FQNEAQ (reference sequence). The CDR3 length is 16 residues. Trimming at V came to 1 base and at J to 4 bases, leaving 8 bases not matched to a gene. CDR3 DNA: TGTGCCAGCAGCTTAGTCGGCAGGGGGCGGGTAGAGACCCAGTACTTC. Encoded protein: CASSLVGRGRVETQYF.

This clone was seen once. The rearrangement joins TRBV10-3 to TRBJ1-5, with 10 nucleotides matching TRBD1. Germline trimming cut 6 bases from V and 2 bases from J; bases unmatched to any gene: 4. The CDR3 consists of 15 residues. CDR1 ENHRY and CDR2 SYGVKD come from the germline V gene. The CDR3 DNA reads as TGTGCCATCAGGGCCGGGACAGGGGGCAATCAGCCCCAGCATTTT. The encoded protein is CAIRAGTGGNQPQHF.

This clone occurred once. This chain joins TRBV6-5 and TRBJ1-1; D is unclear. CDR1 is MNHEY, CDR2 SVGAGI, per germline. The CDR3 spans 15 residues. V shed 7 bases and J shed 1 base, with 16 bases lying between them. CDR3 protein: CASKGQPGTNTEAFF. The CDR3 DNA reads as TGTGCCAGCAAAGGGCAGCCGGGCACGAACACTGAAGCTTTCTTT.

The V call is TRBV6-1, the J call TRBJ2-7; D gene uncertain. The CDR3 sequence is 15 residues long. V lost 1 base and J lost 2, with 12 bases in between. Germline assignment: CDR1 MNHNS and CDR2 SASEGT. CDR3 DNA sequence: TGTGCCAGCAGTGAAGGTTTTGGGATGACCTACGAGCAGTACTTC. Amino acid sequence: CASSEGFGMTYEQYF.

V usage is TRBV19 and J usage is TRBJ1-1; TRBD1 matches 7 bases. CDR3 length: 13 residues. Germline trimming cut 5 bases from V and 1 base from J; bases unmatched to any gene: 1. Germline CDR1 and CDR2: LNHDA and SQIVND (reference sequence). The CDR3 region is CASSDRENTEAFF. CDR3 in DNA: TGTGCCAGTAGTGACAGGGAGAACACTGAAGCTTTCTTT.

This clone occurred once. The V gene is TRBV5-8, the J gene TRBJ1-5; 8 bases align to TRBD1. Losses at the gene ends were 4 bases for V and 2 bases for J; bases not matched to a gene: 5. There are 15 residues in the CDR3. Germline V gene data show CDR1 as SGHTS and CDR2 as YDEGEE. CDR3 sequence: CASSRSGQGNQPQHF. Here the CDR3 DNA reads TGTGCCAGCAGCCGGTCGGGACAGGGCAATCAGCCCCAGCATTTT.

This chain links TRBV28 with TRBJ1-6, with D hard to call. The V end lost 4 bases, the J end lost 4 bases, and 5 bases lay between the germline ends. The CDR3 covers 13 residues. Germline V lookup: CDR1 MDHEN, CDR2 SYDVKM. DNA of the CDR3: TGTGCCAGCAGTTACGGGTATAATTCACCCCTCCACTTT. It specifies CASSYGYNSPLHF.

CDR3 bases: TGCGCCAGCAGCCAAGGTATCCCCCGACAGGGATCTGGGGCCAACGTCCTGACTTTC. This sequence encodes CASSQGIPRQGSGANVLTF. V is TRBV4-3 and J is TRBJ2-6; 7 nucleotides agree with TRBD1. After removal of 1 base from V and 1 base from J, the junction contained 10 bases not matched to a gene. The CDR3 contains 19 residues. From germline, CDR1 is LGHNA and CDR2 YSLEER.

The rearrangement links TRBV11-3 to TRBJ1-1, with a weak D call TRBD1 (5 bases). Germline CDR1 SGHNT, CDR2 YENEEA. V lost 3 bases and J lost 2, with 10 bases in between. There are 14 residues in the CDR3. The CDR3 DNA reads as TGTGCCAGCAGCTTTTCGGGGGGAAACACTGAAGCTTTCTTT. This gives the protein CASSFSGGNTEAFF.

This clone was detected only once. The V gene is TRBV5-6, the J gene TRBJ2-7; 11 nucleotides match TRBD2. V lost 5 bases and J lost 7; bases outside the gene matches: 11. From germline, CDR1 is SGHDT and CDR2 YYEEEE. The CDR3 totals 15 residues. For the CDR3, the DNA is TGTGCCAGCAGGGGTAGCGGGAGGGCGTCGGGGGAGCAGTACTTC. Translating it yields CASRGSGRASGEQYF.

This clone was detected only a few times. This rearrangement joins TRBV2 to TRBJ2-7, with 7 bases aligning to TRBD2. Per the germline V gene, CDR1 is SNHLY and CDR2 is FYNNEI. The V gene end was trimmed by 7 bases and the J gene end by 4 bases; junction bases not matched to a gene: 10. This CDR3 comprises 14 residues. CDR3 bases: TGTGCCAGCAATTCCCCTAGCGGCCAGTACGAGCAGTACTTC. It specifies CASNSPSGQYEQYF.

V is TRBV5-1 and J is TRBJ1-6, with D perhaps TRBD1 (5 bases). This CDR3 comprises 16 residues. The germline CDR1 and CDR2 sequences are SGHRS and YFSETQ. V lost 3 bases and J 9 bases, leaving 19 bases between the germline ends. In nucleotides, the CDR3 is TGCGCCAGCAGCTATGACATGTGGGGGAGGGGTTCACCCCTCCACTTT. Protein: CASSYDMWGRGSPLHF.

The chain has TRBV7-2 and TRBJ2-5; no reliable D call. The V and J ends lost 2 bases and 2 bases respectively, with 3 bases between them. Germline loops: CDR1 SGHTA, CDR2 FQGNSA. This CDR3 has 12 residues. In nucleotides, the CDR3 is TGTGCCAGCAGCTTACAACAAGAGACCCAGTACTTC. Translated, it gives CASSLQQETQYF.

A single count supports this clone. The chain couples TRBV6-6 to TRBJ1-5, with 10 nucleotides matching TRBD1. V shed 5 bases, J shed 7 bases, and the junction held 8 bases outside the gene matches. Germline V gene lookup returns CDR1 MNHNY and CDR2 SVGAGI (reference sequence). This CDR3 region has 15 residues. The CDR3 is CASSRQGAPGQPQHF. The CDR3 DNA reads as TGTGCCAGCAGTAGACAGGGGGCGCCCGGGCAGCCCCAGCATTTT.

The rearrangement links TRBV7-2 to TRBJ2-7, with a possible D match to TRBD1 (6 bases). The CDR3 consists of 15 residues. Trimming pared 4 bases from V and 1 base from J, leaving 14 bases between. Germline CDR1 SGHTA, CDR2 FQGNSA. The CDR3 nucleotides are TGTGCCAGCAGCTCGCTGGCAGGGGAGTCCTACGAGCAGTACTTC. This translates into CASSSLAGESYEQYF.

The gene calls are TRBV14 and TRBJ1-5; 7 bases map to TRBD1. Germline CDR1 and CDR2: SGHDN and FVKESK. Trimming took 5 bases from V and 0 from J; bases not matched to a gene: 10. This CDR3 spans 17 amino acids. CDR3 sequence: CASSRRFGQDSNQPQHF. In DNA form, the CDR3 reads TGTGCCAGCAGCAGAAGGTTTGGACAGGATAGCAATCAGCCCCAGCATTTT. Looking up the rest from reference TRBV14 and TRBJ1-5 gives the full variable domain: EAGVTQFPSHSVIEKGQTVTLRCDPISGHDNLYWYRRVMGKEIKFLLHFVKESKQDESGMPNNRFLAERTGGTYSTLKVQPAELEDSGVYFCASSRRFGQDSNQPQHFGDGTRLSIL.

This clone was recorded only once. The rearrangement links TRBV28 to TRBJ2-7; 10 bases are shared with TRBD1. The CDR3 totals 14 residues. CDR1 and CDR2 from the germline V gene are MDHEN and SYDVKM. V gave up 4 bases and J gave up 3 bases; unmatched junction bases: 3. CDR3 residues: CASSSRTGGYEQYF. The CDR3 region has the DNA TGTGCCAGCAGTTCGAGGACAGGGGGCTACGAGCAGTACTTC.

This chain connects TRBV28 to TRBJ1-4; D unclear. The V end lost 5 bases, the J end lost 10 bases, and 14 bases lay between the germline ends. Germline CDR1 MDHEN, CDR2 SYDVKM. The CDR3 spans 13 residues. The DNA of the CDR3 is TGTGCCAGCAGTCCCTCGGGAGGTTTAAAACTGTTTTTT. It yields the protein CASSPSGGLKLFF.

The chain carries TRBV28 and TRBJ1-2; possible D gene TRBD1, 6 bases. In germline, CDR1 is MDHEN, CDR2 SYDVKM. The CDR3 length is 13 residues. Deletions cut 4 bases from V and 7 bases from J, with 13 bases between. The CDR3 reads CASSSGQPGGYTF. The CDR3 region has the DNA TGTGCCAGCAGTTCGGGACAACCCGGTGGCTACACCTTC.

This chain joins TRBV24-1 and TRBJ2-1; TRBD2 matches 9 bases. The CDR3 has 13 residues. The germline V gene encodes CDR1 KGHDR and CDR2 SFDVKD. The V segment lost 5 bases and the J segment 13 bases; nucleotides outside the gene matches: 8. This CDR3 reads CATSGGGALVQFF. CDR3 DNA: TGTGCCACCAGTGGCGGGGGGGCCTTGGTCCAGTTCTTC.

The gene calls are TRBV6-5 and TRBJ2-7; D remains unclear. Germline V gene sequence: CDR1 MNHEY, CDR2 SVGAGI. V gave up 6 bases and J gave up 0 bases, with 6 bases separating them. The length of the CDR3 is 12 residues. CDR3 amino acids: CASRPHSYEQYF. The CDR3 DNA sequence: TGTGCCAGCAGGCCCCACTCCTACGAGCAGTACTTC.

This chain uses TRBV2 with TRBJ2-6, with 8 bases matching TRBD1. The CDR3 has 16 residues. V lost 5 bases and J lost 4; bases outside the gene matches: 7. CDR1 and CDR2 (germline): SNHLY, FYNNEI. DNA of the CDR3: TGTGCCAGCAGTAGGGGTCAGGGGGCCGGGGCCAACGTCCTGACTTTC. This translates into CASSRGQGAGANVLTF. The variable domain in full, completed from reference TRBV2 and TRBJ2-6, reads EPEVTQTPSHQVTQMGQEVILRCVPISNHLYFYWYRQILGQKVEFLVSFYNNEISEKSEIFDDQFSVERPDGSNFTLKIRSTKLEDSAMYFCASSRGQGAGANVLTFGAGSRLTVL.

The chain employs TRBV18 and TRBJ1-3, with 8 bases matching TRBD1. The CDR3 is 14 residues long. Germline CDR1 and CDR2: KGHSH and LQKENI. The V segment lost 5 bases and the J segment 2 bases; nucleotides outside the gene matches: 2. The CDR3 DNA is TGTGCCAGCTCAGCGACAGGGGCTGGAAACACCATATATTTT. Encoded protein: CASSATGAGNTIYF.